This TCR beta chain was profiled in a study of blood T cell repertoires in COVID-19. The CDR3 is made up of 12 amino acids. Germline assignment: CDR1 SGHKS and CDR2 YYEKEE (reference sequence). V was pared by 8 bases and J by 4 bases, with 12 bases between. Measured with immunoSEQ multiplex PCR; TCRdb has only the in-frame clones, and not every one. This table holds 160,000 or so clones, around 80% found once. The receptor's source is a woman between 45 and 65 years old with acute or convalescent COVID-19. The J gene is TRBJ1-1, the V gene TRBV5-5; tentative D call: TRBD1 (6 bases). The source material was peripheral blood. CDR3 bases: TGTGCCAGGAGAACAGGGCTCACTGAAGCTTTCTTT. Translation gives CARRTGLTEAFF.